This TCR beta chain was captured in a study of blood T cell repertoires in COVID-19. The wider study: The study drew acute and convalescent COVID-19 samples from the United States, Italy and Spain. Sample material is recorded as cDNA or gDNA derived from T cells, B-cell-depleted T cells, or PBMCs.

The CDR3 length is 15 residues. V lost 4 bases to trimming and J lost 3 bases; unmatched junction nucleotides: 7. Germline CDR1 is MGHDK and CDR2 is SYGVNS. Method: immunoSEQ multiplex PCR; TCRdb's copy keeps in-frame clones and lacks some. The data show 60,000 to 75,000 clones, roughly 84% seen once. The source is a woman aged 50 to 60 with acute or convalescent COVID-19. The genes are TRBV25-1 and TRBJ1-1; 8 nucleotides line up with TRBD1. The sequenced material came from peripheral blood. The CDR3 spells CASSVGSGGYTEAFF. The CDR3 nucleotides read TGTGCCAGCAGTGTTGGATCAGGGGGCTACACTGAAGCTTTCTTT.